This T cell receptor beta chain is from a study of T cell responses to AZD1222 COVID-19 vaccine. The study, taken as a whole, reports: Nearly half of the spike-specific TCRs reportedly recognize variant regions that carry no mutations.

As to this clone: Its antigen is unknown.

Profiling relied on immunoSEQ multiplex PCR, and the TCRdb table lists in-frame clones only, not all of them. The table shows 110,000 or so clones, with more than 85% occurring only once. V lost 1 base to trimming and J lost 4 bases, with 5 bases between them. This CDR3 is built from 13 residues. Germline V gene sequence: CDR1 MNHEY, CDR2 SMNVEV (reference sequence). This clonotype originated in an adult who received the AZD1222 COVID-19 vaccine. The chain combines TRBV27 with TRBJ1-5, with D unclear. Source: peripheral blood, taken 28 days after the second AZD1222 dose. The CDR3 loop is CASSLWQNQPQHF. For the CDR3, the DNA is TGTGCCAGCAGTTTATGGCAGAATCAGCCCCAGCATTTT.